These T cell receptor beta chains were read from a single sample in a study of cytomegalovirus exposure and HLA in healthy donors. The data were produced by immunoSEQ multiplex PCR, yet TCRdb's version contains in-frame clones alone and is incomplete. Among 150,000 to 200,000 clones listed, 9.5% were seen once. The specimen was PBMCs. The source of these receptors is a woman between 25 and 40 years old in good health and CMV-seropositive. CDR3s leave out the opening cysteine and the closing phenylalanine or tryptophan. Fields, in order: V gene, J gene, CDR3 protein.

TRBV5-1,TRBJ2-5,ASSAYPGTSGRAETQY
TRBV2,TRBJ2-7,ASRKSLAGGTYEQY
TRBV11-1,TRBJ2-7,ASSQNRVSYEQY
TRBV5-6,TRBJ2-1,ASLLAGGVNEQF
TRBV11-2,TRBJ2-1,ASSSSGAGDEQF
TRBV6-6,TRBJ2-3,ASRIAGSTDTQY
TRBV7-8,TRBJ2-2,ASSLEQRGTTGELF
TRBV25-1,TRBJ2-1,ASSGDTSSYNEQF
TRBV6-5,TRBJ1-6,ASRKEDSRNSPLH
TRBV4-1,TRBJ2-5,ASSRGLAGVAETQY
TRBV2,TRBJ1-1,ARLVEMNTEAF
TRBV20-1,TRBJ2-1,SGVSYNEQF
TRBV23-1,TRBJ2-3,ASSPRSRAEDTDTQY
TRBV9,TRBJ2-3,ASSVSSLDTQY
TRBV5-1,TRBJ2-6,ASSRAGPGANVLT
TRBV6-5,TRBJ2-7,ASISSDNYEQY
TRBV5-1,TRBJ2-7,ASRDSDNYEQY
TRBV5-1,TRBJ1-2,ASSPVAGTTYGYT
TRBV18,TRBJ2-3,ASSTTFHTDTQY
TRBV6-1,TRBJ2-7,ASSSPQSYEQY
TRBV21-1,TRBJ2-5,ASVFLSGTGPLQETQY
TRBV27,TRBJ1-5,ASSLGQPSLSNQPQH